Presented here are 6 T cell receptor beta chains from one specimen sequenced in a study of CD8 T cells in ankylosing spondylitis. TCRdb re-called the 5' RACE reads with MiXCR, one entry per CDR3 protein. The sample carries hundreds of thousands of distinct CDR3 sequences, approximately 12% recorded once. Study-wide findings and caveats: A TCR beta motif of eight highly homologous variants appeared characteristic of ankylosing spondylitis blood.

Their antigen targets remain unknown. Input material: blood, either unsorted or a sorted T cell fraction (not recorded which). The receptors derive from a male donor with ankylosing spondylitis.

The genes are TRBV20-1 and TRBJ2-3; tentative D call: TRBD1 (6 bases). The CDR3 length is 15 residues. Germline assignment: CDR1 DFQATT and CDR2 SNEGSKA (reference sequence). CDR3 nucleotides: TGCTGTGTAAGGAGCCTTGGACAGCCCACAGATACGCAGTATTTT. Amino acid sequence: CCVRSLGQPTDTQYF.

V and J are TRBV3-1 and TRBJ2-1; 11 positions match TRBD2. The J segment lost 8 bases and the V segment lost 4 bases, leaving 16 bases of the junction unmatched. There are 18 residues in the CDR3. In germline, CDR1 is LGHDT, CDR2 YNNKEL (reference sequence). The CDR3 is CASSLAGVFSGRAHEQFF. CDR3 in DNA: TGTGCCAGCAGCCTCGCAGGGGTGTTTAGCGGGAGGGCCCATGAGCAGTTCTTC.

This clonotype was observed many times. This chain connects TRBV7-9 to TRBJ2-2; a possible D gene is TRBD1 (6 bases). Trimming shortened V by 8 bases and J by 4 bases, and 14 bases separated the two germline ends. This CDR3 spans 14 amino acids. Germline values: CDR1 SEHNR, CDR2 FQNEAQ (reference sequence). The CDR3 sequence is CASVDRTLTGELFF. In DNA form, the CDR3 reads TGTGCCAGCGTCGACAGGACCCTCACCGGGGAGCTGTTTTTT.

J is TRBJ2-2 and V is TRBV6-6; D remains unclear. Trimming pared 7 bases from V and 2 bases from J, leaving 8 bases between. The CDR3 contains 13 residues. Germline loops: CDR1 MNHNY, CDR2 SVGAGI (reference sequence). CDR3 amino acids: CASKDANTGELFF. CDR3 nucleotide sequence: TGTGCCAGCAAGGACGCAAACACCGGGGAGCTGTTTTTT.

This clonotype was seen repeatedly, ten times or more. V usage is TRBV15 and J usage is TRBJ1-2; D remains unclear. This CDR3 comprises 13 residues. Germline values: CDR1 LNHNV, CDR2 YYDKDF (reference sequence). V dropped 1 base and J dropped 8 bases, with 11 bases sitting between them. The CDR3 here is CATSRGGAYGYTF. The CDR3 DNA reads as TGTGCCACCAGCAGAGGAGGCGCTTACGGCTACACCTTC.

The rearrangement links TRBV6-2 or TRBV6-3 to TRBJ2-1; 7 bases map to TRBD2. Germline CDR1 reads MNHEY; CDR2 reads SVGEGT. V was pared by 0 bases and J by 4 bases, with 3 bases of the junction left unmatched. This CDR3 has 15 residues. CDR3 nucleotides: TGTGCCAGCAGTTACTCGAGGACTAGATACAATGAGCAGTTCTTC. Its protein product is CASSYSRTRYNEQFF.